This TCR beta chain was retrieved from a study of shared clonotypes between healthy human individuals. The method was immunoSEQ multiplex PCR; TCRdb's version includes in-frame clones alone and lacks a portion of them. The profile shows under 850,000 clones, approximately 92% of them singletons. Regarding the study as a whole: Non-shared clonotypes showed lower generation probabilities than clonotypes common to all four donors. In a few donors, around 5% of naive CD4 clonotypes appeared in common. Rarefaction revealed incomplete sorted-subset sequencing despite large depth.

The naive CD8 subset, CD45RO-negative cells positively selected for CCR7, excluded terminally differentiated effector memory CD45RA+ cells. Every donor, a Caucasian adult, lived in Nashville, Tennessee. J was trimmed by 3 bases and V by 6 bases; bases with no gene match: 5. Per germline, CDR1 MNHEY and CDR2 SMNVEV (reference sequence). The CDR3 runs to 13 residues. Worth noting for this clone: Its matching antigen is unknown. The same CDR3 also results from other DNA sequences found in this sample.

The clonotype originates from a man aged 30 to 39 in good health. The chain uses TRBV27 and TRBJ2-7; 7 positions agree with TRBD1. Material for sequencing was naive CD8+ T cells sorted from blood. CDR3: CASSVRQGYEQYF. The DNA of the CDR3 is TGTGCCAGCAGCGTCCGACAGGGCTACGAGCAGTACTTC.